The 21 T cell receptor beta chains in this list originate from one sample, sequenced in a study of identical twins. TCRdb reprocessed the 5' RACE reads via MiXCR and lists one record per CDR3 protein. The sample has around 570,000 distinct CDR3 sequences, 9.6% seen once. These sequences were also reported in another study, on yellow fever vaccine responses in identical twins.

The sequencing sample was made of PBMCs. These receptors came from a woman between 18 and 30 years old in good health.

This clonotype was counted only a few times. CDR3 nucleotide sequence: TGCAGTGCTAGCCCTAGCGGCTACGAGCAGTACTTC. Protein sequence: CSASPSGYEQYF. The chain couples TRBV20-1 to TRBJ2-7; 7 bases fit TRBD2. Germline trimming cut 3 bases from V and 3 bases from J; bases unmatched to any gene: 2. Germline CDR1 DFQATT, CDR2 SNEGSKA (reference sequence). CDR3 size: 12 residues.

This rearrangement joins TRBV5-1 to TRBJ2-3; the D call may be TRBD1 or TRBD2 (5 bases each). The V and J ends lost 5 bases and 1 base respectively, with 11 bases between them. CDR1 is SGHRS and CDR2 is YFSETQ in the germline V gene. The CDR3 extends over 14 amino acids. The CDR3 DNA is TGCGCCAGCAGGAGGGGTGAGGGCACAGATACGCAGTATTTT. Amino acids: CASRRGEGTDTQYF. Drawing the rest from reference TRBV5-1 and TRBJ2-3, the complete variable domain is KAGVTQTPRYLIKTRGQQVTLSCSPISGHRSVSWYQQTPGQGLQFLFEYFSETQRNKGNFPGRFSGRQFSNSRSEMNVSTLELGDSALYLCASRRGEGTDTQYFGPGTRLTVL.

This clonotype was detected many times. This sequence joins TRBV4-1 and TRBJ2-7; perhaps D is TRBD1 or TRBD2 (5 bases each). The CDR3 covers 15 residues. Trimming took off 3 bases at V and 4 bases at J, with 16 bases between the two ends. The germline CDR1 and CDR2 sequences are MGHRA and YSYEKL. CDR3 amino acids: CASSQGDASVYEQYF. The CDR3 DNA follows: TGCGCCAGCAGCCAGGGGGATGCCTCCGTTTACGAGCAGTACTTC.

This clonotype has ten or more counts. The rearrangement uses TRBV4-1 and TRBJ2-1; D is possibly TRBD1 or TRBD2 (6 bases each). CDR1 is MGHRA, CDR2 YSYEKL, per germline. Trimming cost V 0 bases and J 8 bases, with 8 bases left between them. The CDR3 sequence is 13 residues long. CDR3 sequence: CASSQEGGHEQFF. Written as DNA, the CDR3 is TGCGCCAGCAGCCAAGAAGGGGGGCATGAGCAGTTCTTC.

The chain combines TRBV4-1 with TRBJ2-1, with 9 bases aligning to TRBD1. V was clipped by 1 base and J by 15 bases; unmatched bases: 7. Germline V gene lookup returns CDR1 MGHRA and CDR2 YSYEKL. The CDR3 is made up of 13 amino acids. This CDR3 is CASSQVQGQGGFF. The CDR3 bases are TGCGCCAGCAGCCAAGTTCAGGGACAGGGTGGGTTCTTC.

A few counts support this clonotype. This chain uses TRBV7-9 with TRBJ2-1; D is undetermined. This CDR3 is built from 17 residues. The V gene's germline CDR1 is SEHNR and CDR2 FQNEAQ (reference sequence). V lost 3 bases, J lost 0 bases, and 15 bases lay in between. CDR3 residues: CASSFLIGQSSYNEQFF. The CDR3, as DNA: TGTGCCAGCAGCTTTCTCATCGGGCAAAGCTCCTACAATGAGCAGTTCTTC.

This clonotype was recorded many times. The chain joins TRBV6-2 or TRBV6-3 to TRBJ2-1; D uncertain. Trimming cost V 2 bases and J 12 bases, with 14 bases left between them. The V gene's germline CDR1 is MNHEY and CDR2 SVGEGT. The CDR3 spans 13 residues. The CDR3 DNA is TGTGCCAGCAGTTACCGCTGGACCGCGATGCAGTTCTTC. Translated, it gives CASSYRWTAMQFF.

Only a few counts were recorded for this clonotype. The chain's CDR3 is CASRVPGQGARSEAFF. The CDR3 DNA follows: TGTGCCAGCAGAGTACCGGGACAGGGGGCGCGTTCTGAAGCTTTCTTT. The chain links TRBV2 to TRBJ1-1; 12 bases are shared with TRBD1. The CDR3 runs 16 residues. Looked up from germline, CDR1 is SNHLY and CDR2 is FYNNEI. The trim removed 6 bases at V and 6 bases at J, leaving 11 bases unmatched.

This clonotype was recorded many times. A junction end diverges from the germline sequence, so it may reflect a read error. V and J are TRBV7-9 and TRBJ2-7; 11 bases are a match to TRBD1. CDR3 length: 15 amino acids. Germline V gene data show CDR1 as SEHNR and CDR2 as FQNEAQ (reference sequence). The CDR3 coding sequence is TGCGCCAGCAGCTTGGCCGGGACAGGGGGCTACGAGCAGTACTTC. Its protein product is CASSLAGTGGYEQYF.

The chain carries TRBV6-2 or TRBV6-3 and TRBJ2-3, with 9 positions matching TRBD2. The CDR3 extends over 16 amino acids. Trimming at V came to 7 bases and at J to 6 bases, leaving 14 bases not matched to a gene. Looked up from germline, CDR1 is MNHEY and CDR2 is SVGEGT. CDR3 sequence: CASNKPGLALGDTQYF. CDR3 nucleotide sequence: TGTGCCAGCAATAAACCCGGACTAGCGCTTGGTGATACGCAGTATTTT.

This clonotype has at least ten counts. CDR3 in DNA: TGTGCCAGCAGTGAGGGGGGAAGGGGGCTAGGACAGCCCCAGCATTTT. This translates into CASSEGGRGLGQPQHF. The rearrangement links TRBV2 to TRBJ1-5, with 7 bases matching TRBD1. Germline CDR1 is SNHLY and CDR2 is FYNNEI. CDR3 length: 16 residues. With V trimmed by 3 bases and J by 7 bases, 12 bases remained unmatched.

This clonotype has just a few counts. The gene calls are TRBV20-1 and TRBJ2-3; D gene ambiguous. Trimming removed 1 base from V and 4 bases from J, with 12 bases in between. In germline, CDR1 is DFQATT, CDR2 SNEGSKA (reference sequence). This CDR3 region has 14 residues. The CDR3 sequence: CSARVAFPADTQYF. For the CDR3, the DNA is TGCAGTGCTAGAGTCGCATTCCCCGCAGATACGCAGTATTTT.

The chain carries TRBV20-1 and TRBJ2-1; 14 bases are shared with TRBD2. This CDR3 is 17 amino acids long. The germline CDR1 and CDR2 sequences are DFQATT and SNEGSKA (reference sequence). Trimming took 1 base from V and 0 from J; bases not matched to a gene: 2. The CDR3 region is CSARVGTSGSSYNEQFF. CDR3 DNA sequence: TGCAGTGCTAGAGTGGGGACTAGCGGGAGCTCCTACAATGAGCAGTTCTTC.

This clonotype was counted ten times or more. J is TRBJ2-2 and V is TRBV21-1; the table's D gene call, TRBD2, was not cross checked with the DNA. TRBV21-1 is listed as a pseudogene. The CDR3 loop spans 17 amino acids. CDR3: CASSNKTSGLNTGELFF. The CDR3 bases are TGTGCCAGCAGCAACAAGACTAGCGGGCTGAACACCGGGGAGCTGTTTTTT.

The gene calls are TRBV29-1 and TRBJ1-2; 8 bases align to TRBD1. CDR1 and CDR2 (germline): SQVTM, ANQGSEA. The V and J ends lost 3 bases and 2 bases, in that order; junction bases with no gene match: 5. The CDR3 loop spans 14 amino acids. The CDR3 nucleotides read TGCAGCGTTGACCGGACAGGGCTCAACTATGGCTACACCTTC. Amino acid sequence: CSVDRTGLNYGYTF.

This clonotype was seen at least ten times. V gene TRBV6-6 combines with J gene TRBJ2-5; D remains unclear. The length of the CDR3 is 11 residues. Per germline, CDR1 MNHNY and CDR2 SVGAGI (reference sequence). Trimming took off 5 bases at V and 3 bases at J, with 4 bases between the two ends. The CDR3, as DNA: TGTGCCAGCAGTGGTAAAGAGACCCAGTACTTC. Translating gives CASSGKETQYF.

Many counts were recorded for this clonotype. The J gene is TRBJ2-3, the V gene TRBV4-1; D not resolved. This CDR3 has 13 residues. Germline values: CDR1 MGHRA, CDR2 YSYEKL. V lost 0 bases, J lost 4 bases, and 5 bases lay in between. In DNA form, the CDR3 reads TGCGCCAGCAGCCAAGACTTATCAGATACGCAGTATTTT. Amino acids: CASSQDLSDTQYF.

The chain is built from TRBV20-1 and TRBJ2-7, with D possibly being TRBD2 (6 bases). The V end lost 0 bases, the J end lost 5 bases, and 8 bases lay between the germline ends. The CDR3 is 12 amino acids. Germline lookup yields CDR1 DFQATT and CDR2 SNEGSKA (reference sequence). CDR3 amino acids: CSAREGGHEQYF. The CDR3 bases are TGCAGTGCTAGAGAAGGAGGGCACGAGCAGTACTTC.

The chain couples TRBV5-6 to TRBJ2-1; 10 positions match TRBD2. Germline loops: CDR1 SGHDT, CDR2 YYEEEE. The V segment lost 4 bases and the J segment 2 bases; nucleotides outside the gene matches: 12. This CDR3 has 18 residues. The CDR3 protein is CASSARTLAGGTYNEQFF. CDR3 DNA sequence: TGTGCCAGCAGCGCCCGGACCTTAGCGGGGGGTACCTACAATGAGCAGTTCTTC.

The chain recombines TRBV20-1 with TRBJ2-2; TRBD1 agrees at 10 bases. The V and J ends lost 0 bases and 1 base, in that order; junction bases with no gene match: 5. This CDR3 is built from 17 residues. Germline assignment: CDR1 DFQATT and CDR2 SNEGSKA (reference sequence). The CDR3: CSARDGRDRGNTGELFF. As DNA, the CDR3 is TGCAGTGCTAGAGATGGCAGGGACAGGGGGAACACCGGGGAGCTGTTTTTT.

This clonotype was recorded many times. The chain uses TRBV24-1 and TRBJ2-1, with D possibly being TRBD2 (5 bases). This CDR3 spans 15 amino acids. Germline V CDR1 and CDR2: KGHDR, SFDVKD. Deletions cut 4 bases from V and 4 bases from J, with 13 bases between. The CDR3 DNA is TGTGCCACCAGTGAAACGGGGATCAGATACAATGAGCAGTTCTTC. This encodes CATSETGIRYNEQFF.